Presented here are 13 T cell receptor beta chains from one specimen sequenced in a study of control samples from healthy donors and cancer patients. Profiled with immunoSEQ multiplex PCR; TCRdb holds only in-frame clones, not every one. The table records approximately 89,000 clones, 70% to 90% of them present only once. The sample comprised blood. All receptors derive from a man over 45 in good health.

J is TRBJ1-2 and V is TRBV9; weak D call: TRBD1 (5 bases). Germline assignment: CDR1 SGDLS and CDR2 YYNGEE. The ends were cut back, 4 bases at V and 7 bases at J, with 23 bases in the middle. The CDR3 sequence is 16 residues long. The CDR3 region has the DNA TGTGCCAGCAGCTCAGTAGTCGACCTGACGCAGGGTGGCTACACCTTC. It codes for CASSSVVDLTQGGYTF.

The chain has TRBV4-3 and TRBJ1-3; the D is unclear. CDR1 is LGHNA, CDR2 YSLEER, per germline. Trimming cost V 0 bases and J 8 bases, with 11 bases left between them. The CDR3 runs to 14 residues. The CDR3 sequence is CASSQDRTGDTIYF. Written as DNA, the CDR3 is TGCGCCAGCAGCCAAGATAGGACCGGGGACACCATATATTTT.

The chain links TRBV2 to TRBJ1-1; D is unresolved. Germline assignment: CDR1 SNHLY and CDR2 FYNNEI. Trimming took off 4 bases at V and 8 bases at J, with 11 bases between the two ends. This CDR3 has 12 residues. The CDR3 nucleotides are TGTGCCAGCAGTGCGGATATCTGGGAAGCTTTCTTT. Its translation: CASSADIWEAFF.

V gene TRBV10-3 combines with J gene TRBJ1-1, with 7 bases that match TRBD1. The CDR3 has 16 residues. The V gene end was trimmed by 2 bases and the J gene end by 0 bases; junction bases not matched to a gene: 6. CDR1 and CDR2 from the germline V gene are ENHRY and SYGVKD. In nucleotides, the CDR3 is TGTGCCATCAGTGAGACGGGACAGCTATTGAACACTGAAGCTTTCTTT. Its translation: CAISETGQLLNTEAFF.

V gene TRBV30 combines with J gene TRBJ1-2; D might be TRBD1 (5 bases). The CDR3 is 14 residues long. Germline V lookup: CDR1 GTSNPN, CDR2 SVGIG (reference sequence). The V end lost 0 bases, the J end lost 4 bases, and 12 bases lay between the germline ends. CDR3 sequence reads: CAWSVFSGGYGYTF. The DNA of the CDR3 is TGTGCCTGGAGTGTATTCTCTGGGGGCTATGGCTACACCTTC.

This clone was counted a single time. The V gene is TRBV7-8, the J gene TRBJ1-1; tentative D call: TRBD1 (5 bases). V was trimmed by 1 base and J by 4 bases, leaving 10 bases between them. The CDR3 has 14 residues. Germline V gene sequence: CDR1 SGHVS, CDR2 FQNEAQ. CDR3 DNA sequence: TGTGCCAGCAGCTTAGAGTTGGGGGGCACTGAAGCTTTCTTT. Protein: CASSLELGGTEAFF.

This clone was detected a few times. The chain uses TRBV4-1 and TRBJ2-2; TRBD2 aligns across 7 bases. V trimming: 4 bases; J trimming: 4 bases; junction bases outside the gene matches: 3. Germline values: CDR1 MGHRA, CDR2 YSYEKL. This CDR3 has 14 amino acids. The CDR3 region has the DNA TGCGCCAGCAGCCTAGGACTAGTCACCGGGGAGCTGTTTTTT. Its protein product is CASSLGLVTGELFF.

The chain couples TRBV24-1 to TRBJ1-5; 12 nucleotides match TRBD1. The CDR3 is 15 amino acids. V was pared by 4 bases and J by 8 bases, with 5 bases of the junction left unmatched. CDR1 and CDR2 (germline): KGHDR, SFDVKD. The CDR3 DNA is TGTGCCACCAGTGACCCCGGGACAGGGGGCAAGCCCCAGCATTTT. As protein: CATSDPGTGGKPQHF.

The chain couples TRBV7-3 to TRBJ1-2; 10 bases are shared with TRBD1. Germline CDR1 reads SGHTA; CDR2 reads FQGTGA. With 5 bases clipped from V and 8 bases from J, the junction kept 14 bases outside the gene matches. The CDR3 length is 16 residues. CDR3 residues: CASSLYGTGAAGGYTF. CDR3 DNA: TGTGCCAGCAGCCTATATGGGACAGGGGCGGCTGGCGGCTACACCTTC.

The CDR3 DNA is TGTGCCTGGACCCTAAACCCTACAGGGGCCCACGAGCAGTACTTC. It specifies CAWTLNPTGAHEQYF. The chain carries TRBV30 and TRBJ2-7, with 7 bases lining up with TRBD1. CDR3 length: 15 residues. Looked up from germline, CDR1 is GTSNPN and CDR2 is SVGIG (reference sequence). V dropped 4 bases and J dropped 5; count of bases not matched to a gene: 14.

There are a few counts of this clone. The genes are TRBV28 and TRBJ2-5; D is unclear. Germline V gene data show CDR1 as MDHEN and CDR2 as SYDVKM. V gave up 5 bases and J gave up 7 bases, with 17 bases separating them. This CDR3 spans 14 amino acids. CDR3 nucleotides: TGTGCCAGCAGTGCGGTAAAGGGATCGGGGACCCAGTACTTC. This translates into CASSAVKGSGTQYF.

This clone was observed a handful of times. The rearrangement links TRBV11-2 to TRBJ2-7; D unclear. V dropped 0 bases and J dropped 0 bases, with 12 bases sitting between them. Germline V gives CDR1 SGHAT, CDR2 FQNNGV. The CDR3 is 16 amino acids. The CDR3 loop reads CASSLDPVSVSYEQYF. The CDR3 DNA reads TGTGCCAGCAGCTTAGATCCAGTTTCGGTCTCCTACGAGCAGTACTTC.

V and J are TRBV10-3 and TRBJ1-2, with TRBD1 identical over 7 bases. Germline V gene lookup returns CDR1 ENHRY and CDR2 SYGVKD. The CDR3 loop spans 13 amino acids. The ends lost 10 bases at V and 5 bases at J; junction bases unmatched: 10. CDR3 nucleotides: TGTGCCACCGTGGGGGCAGGGGGGTATGGCTACACCTTC. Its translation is CATVGAGGYGYTF.